The 29 T cell receptor beta chains below were found in one sample sequenced in a study of shared clonotypes between healthy human individuals. Libraries were prepared by immunoSEQ multiplex PCR; TCRdb keeps only in-frame clonotypes and omits some of them. The sample holds 560,000 or so clones, roughly 95% seen once. CD45RO negativity and positive selection for CCR7 defined naive CD8 cells, a population that excluded terminally differentiated effector memory CD45RA+ cells. The sequencing input was naive CD8+ T cells sorted from blood. The source is a woman in her 30s in good health.

V gene TRBV5-4 combines with J gene TRBJ1-4; D perhaps matches TRBD1 (5 bases). The CDR3 has 15 amino acids. V lost 3 bases, J lost 2 bases, and 11 bases lay in between. The germline gives CDR1 SGHNT, CDR2 YYREEE (reference sequence). The CDR3 bases are TGTGCCAGCAGCTCCGACGGGACCACTAATGAAAAACTGTTTTTT. This codes for CASSSDGTTNEKLFF.

The gene calls are TRBV7-8 and TRBJ2-7; TRBD2 matches 8 bases. J lost 7 bases, V lost 4 bases, and 12 bases had no gene match. Germline V gene data show CDR1 as SGHVS and CDR2 as FQNEAQ. CDR3 length equals 15 residues. This chain's CDR3 is CASSWTLAGGREQYF. The DNA for the CDR3 is TGTGCCAGCAGCTGGACCCTGGCGGGAGGTCGGGAGCAGTACTTC.

This rearrangement joins TRBV7-6 to TRBJ1-1; D is perhaps TRBD1 (5 bases). This CDR3 contains 15 residues. The germline gives CDR1 SGHVS, CDR2 FNYEAQ. Trimming left V 2 bases short and J 6 bases short, with 16 bases between. As DNA, the CDR3 is TGTGCCAGCAGCTTACGGGGGGAGACGGGGTCTGAAGCTTTCTTT. Its translation is CASSLRGETGSEAFF.

This clone showed up just once. The gene calls are TRBV25-1 and TRBJ2-5; D assignment may be TRBD1 or TRBD2 (5 bases each). The J call may be mistaken, given a closer DNA end match to TRBJ2-7. Germline values: CDR1 MGHDK, CDR2 SYGVNS. The CDR3 contains 13 residues. The CDR3 loop is CASRGEWVYEQYF. The CDR3 coding sequence is TGTGCCAGCAGGGGGGAATGGGTCTACGAGCAGTACTTC.

This chain uses TRBV28 with TRBJ2-6; tentative D call: TRBD1 (5 bases). The germline V and J ends were trimmed by 2 bases and 4 bases, with 12 bases remaining between them. CDR3 length: 16 amino acids. Germline values: CDR1 MDHEN, CDR2 SYDVKM. The CDR3 DNA follows: TGTGCCAGCAGTTTACCCCCAGGGATGGGGGCCAACGTCCTGACTTTC. Amino acid sequence: CASSLPPGMGANVLTF.

This clone was observed a single time. The rearrangement links TRBV30 to TRBJ2-5; D possibly matches TRBD1 or TRBD2 (5 bases each). V dropped 4 bases and J dropped 11 bases, with 17 bases sitting between them. Germline V gene data show CDR1 as GTSNPN and CDR2 as SVGIG (reference sequence). CDR3 size: 12 residues. CDR3 in amino acids: CAWTTGSGEQYF. CDR3 sequence (DNA): TGTGCCTGGACCACAGGTTCTGGGGAGCAGTACTTC.

The chain recombines TRBV27 with TRBJ2-3; TRBD1 or TRBD2 may be the D gene (5 bases each). The V gene's germline CDR1 is MNHEY and CDR2 SMNVEV (reference sequence). CDR3 length: 16 amino acids. Trimming removed 8 bases from V and 2 bases from J, with 20 bases in between. The DNA of the CDR3 is TGTGCCAGCCGGTCGATGTCGGGGCACTACACAGATACGCAGTATTTT. Protein product: CASRSMSGHYTDTQYF.

The chain recombines TRBV19 with TRBJ1-6; D remains ambiguous. V shed 5 bases and J shed 7 bases, with 12 bases lying between them. The CDR3 is made up of 14 amino acids. Germline V CDR1 and CDR2: LNHDA, SQIVND (reference sequence). The CDR3 nucleotides read TGTGCCAGTAGTCCAACATTTGGCAATTCACCCCTCCACTTT. Residues: CASSPTFGNSPLHF.

The J gene is TRBJ2-3, the V gene TRBV21-1; the DNA was not used to check the table's D call, TRBD2. TRBV21-1 is marked as a pseudogene. This CDR3 has 15 amino acids. DNA for the CDR3: TGTGCCAGCAGCAAAGACAGGAGGGCTACAGATACGCAGTATTTT. It codes for CASSKDRRATDTQYF.

In this sample, this clone turned up once. V and J are TRBV25-1 and TRBJ2-7, with D uncertain. Per the germline V gene, CDR1 is MGHDK and CDR2 is SYGVNS. CDR3 length: 15 amino acids. V lost 1 base to trimming and J lost 0 bases, with 10 bases between them. In DNA, the CDR3 is TGTGCCAGCAGTGAATGGCTTAGTGGCTCCTACGAGCAGTACTTC. Encoded protein: CASSEWLSGSYEQYF.

The chain carries TRBV19 and TRBJ2-1, with D perhaps matching TRBD2 (5 bases). The CDR3 is 13 residues long. The V and J ends lost 4 bases and 3 bases respectively, with 7 bases between them. CDR1 and CDR2 (germline): LNHDA, SQIVND (reference sequence). The CDR3 here is CASSTRDYNEQFF. CDR3 bases: TGTGCCAGTAGTACCCGGGACTACAATGAGCAGTTCTTC.

This chain connects TRBV29-1 to TRBJ2-7; tentatively, D is TRBD1 (6 bases). Germline CDR1 and CDR2: SQVTM and ANQGSEA. This CDR3 comprises 15 residues. V lost 0 bases to trimming and J lost 6 bases, with 18 bases between them. CDR3 coding DNA: TGCAGCGTTGAAGATCCCAGGGATTGGGGGCGCGAGCAGTACTTC. The encoded protein is CSVEDPRDWGREQYF.

The chain combines TRBV13 with TRBJ2-1; D is perhaps TRBD2 (5 bases). Per the germline V gene, CDR1 is PRHDT and CDR2 is FYEKMQ (reference sequence). This CDR3 is 11 amino acids long. Trimming shortened V by 5 bases and J by 15 bases, and 14 bases separated the two germline ends. The CDR3: CASSTYERVFF. The CDR3 DNA reads as TGTGCCAGCAGCACTTACGAGAGGGTGTTCTTC.

V gene TRBV27 combines with J gene TRBJ2-6, with D hard to call. V lost 5 bases and J lost 2, with 10 bases in between. Germline assignment: CDR1 MNHEY and CDR2 SMNVEV (reference sequence). The CDR3 loop spans 15 amino acids. CDR3 loop: CASSHDITGANVLTF. The CDR3 DNA reads as TGTGCCAGCAGTCATGACATAACTGGGGCCAACGTCCTGACTTTC.

V gene TRBV27 combines with J gene TRBJ2-1; D unclear. Trimming took 2 bases from V and 4 from J, leaving 9 bases between them. This CDR3 has 14 amino acids. The V gene's germline CDR1 is MNHEY and CDR2 SMNVEV (reference sequence). The DNA for the CDR3 is TGTGCCAGCAGTTTAAGGTCCCCATACAATGAGCAGTTCTTC. It specifies CASSLRSPYNEQFF.

The rearrangement uses TRBV19 and TRBJ1-5; no definite D call. V dropped 1 base and J dropped 3 bases, with 7 bases sitting between them. Germline CDR1 is LNHDA and CDR2 is SQIVND (reference sequence). CDR3 size: 14 residues. The CDR3 DNA is TGTGCCAGTAGTATAGTACAGAACAATCAGCCCCAGCATTTT. It yields the protein CASSIVQNNQPQHF.

This chain uses TRBV7-2 with TRBJ2-1, with D uncertain. V shed 4 bases and J shed 8 bases, with 9 bases lying between them. The length of the CDR3 is 12 residues. The germline CDR1 and CDR2 sequences are SGHTA and FQGNSA. In DNA, the CDR3 is TGTGCCAGCAGCTCTCCCCTTGATGAGCAGTTCTTC. Protein product: CASSSPLDEQFF.

This chain joins TRBV7-9 and TRBJ2-5; the D gene is possibly TRBD2 (5 bases). The J call could be wrong; TRBJ2-7 is a better fit for the DNA end. The CDR3 totals 15 residues. Germline assignment: CDR1 SEHNR and CDR2 FQNEAQ (reference sequence). Here the CDR3 DNA reads TGTGCCAGCAGCTTCTTAACTAGTGGGTCCTACGAGCAGTACTTC. Protein sequence: CASSFLTSGSYEQYF.

The chain has TRBV11-2 and TRBJ2-7, with a tentative D call TRBD2 (7 bases). The CDR3 length is 15 residues. Trimming took off 4 bases at V and 5 bases at J, with 18 bases between the two ends. CDR1 SGHAT and CDR2 FQNNGV come from the germline V gene. The CDR3 loop reads CASSSSRQGTNEQYF. The CDR3 DNA reads TGTGCCAGCAGCTCCAGCCGGCAGGGGACTAACGAGCAGTACTTC. The full variable domain, its missing parts supplied by reference TRBV11-2 and TRBJ2-7, is EAGVAQSPRYKIIEKRQSVAFWCNPISGHATLYWYQQILGQGPKLLIQFQNNGVVDDSQLPKDRFSAERLKGVDSTLKIQPAKLEDSAVYLCASSSSRQGTNEQYFGPGTRLTVT.

The rearrangement links TRBV9 to TRBJ2-7, with 11 nucleotides matching TRBD2. The V gene end was trimmed by 3 bases and the J gene end by 2 bases; junction bases not matched to a gene: 4. The CDR3 totals 15 residues. Germline V gene sequence: CDR1 SGDLS, CDR2 YYNGEE. CDR3 region: CASSEGLADTYEQYF. CDR3 bases: TGTGCCAGCAGCGAGGGACTAGCGGATACCTACGAGCAGTACTTC.

The chain carries TRBV9 and TRBJ1-1; possible D gene TRBD1, 5 bases. The V gene's germline CDR1 is SGDLS and CDR2 YYNGEE. The V gene lost 0 bases and the J gene lost 4 bases, with 10 bases spanning the gap. This CDR3 has 14 residues. DNA for the CDR3: TGTGCCAGCAGCGTAGGTGGGGGAACCACTGAAGCTTTCTTT. Translation gives CASSVGGGTTEAFF.

V usage is TRBV13 and J usage is TRBJ2-5; D might be TRBD2 (5 bases). Germline V gene data show CDR1 as PRHDT and CDR2 as FYEKMQ (reference sequence). CDR3 length: 14 residues. Trimming cost V 0 bases and J 5 bases, with 10 bases left between them. CDR3 residues: CASSLGFPGETQYF. DNA for the CDR3: TGTGCCAGCAGCTTAGGCTTCCCGGGGGAGACCCAGTACTTC.

The gene calls are TRBV5-6 and TRBJ2-7, with TRBD2 as a possible D gene (7 bases). There are 13 residues in the CDR3. The V and J ends lost 4 bases and 7 bases respectively, with 15 bases between them. Germline lookup yields CDR1 SGHDT and CDR2 YYEEEE. Written as DNA, the CDR3 is TGTGCCAGCAGCCCGGAAGGGGGACTAGAGCAGTACTTC. It specifies CASSPEGGLEQYF.

The V gene is TRBV15, the J gene TRBJ2-7; 7 bases fit TRBD2. J gave up 11 bases and V 3 bases, and 4 bases lay outside the gene matches. This CDR3 has 11 amino acids. The germline gives CDR1 LNHNV, CDR2 YYDKDF (reference sequence). The DNA for the CDR3 is TGTGCCACCAGCAGTCTGCGGGAGAAGTACTTC. Amino acids: CATSSLREKYF.

The chain recombines TRBV11-3 with TRBJ2-7; 9 nucleotides agree with TRBD2. J was trimmed by 4 bases and V by 1 base; bases with no gene match: 5. The germline gives CDR1 SGHNT, CDR2 YENEEA. This CDR3 contains 15 residues. The CDR3 DNA is TGTGCCAGCAGCTTAGCTAGCGGGAAGGTGTACGAGCAGTACTTC. Translating gives CASSLASGKVYEQYF.

The chain has TRBV15 and TRBJ2-2, with 12 bases aligning to TRBD2. Germline V gives CDR1 LNHNV, CDR2 YYDKDF (reference sequence). CDR3 length: 17 residues. V lost 5 bases and J lost 5; bases outside the gene matches: 9. As DNA, the CDR3 is TGTGCCACCAGCCCTAGCGGGAGGGCCGCACTTACCGGGGAGCTGTTTTTT. The encoded protein is CATSPSGRAALTGELFF. Variable domain in full (rest from reference TRBV15 and TRBJ2-2): DAMVIQNPRYQVTQFGKPVTLSCSQTLNHNVMYWYQQKSSQAPKLLFHYYDKDFNNEADTPDNFQSRRPNTSFCFLDIRSPGLGDTAMYLCATSPSGRAALTGELFFGEGSRLTVL.

This chain connects TRBV15 to TRBJ2-1; D is undetermined. The germline gives CDR1 LNHNV, CDR2 YYDKDF (reference sequence). Trimming pared 0 bases from V and 7 bases from J, leaving 10 bases between. CDR3 length: 14 residues. CDR3 residues: CATSRDRDLNEQFF. The CDR3 bases are TGTGCCACCAGCAGAGATCGCGACCTAAATGAGCAGTTCTTC. Full variable domain (remainder filled in from reference TRBV15 and TRBJ2-1): DAMVIQNPRYQVTQFGKPVTLSCSQTLNHNVMYWYQQKSSQAPKLLFHYYDKDFNNEADTPDNFQSRRPNTSFCFLDIRSPGLGDTAMYLCATSRDRDLNEQFFGPGTRLTVL.

This clone came up once. The identical CDR3 is also encoded by other nucleotide sequences in the sample. This rearrangement joins TRBV27 to TRBJ2-1; TRBD1 is a possible D gene (6 bases). The V and J ends lost 2 bases and 7 bases respectively, with 6 bases between them. Germline lookup yields CDR1 MNHEY and CDR2 SMNVEV (reference sequence). The CDR3 loop spans 12 amino acids. CDR3 residues: CASSLRGNEQFF. CDR3 nucleotide sequence: TGTGCCAGCAGTTTAAGGGGGAATGAGCAGTTCTTC.

J is TRBJ2-7 and V is TRBV28; D possibly matches TRBD1 or TRBD2 (5 bases each). Germline assignment: CDR1 MDHEN and CDR2 SYDVKM. The CDR3 covers 14 residues. V lost 5 bases and J lost 2, with 13 bases in between. The CDR3 loop is CASSTRDRPYEQYF. In DNA form, the CDR3 reads TGTGCCAGCAGTACCAGGGACCGCCCCTACGAGCAGTACTTC.